Listed below are T cell receptor beta chains from one sample, sequenced in a study of OX40 agonist ivuxolimab in advanced cancers. The repertoire was sequenced with immunoSEQ multiplex PCR; TCRdb's copy has only in-frame clones and lacks some. The data contain roughly 66,000 clones, more than 75% of them singletons. The sequencing here drew on CD4+ or CD8+ T cells sorted from blood, taken in a trial of the OX40 agonist ivuxolimab. The receptor source for this set is an adult with an advanced solid tumor such as melanoma, head and neck, liver or kidney cancer. CDR3s include the opening cysteine and the closing phenylalanine or tryptophan. A D gene is named only where the DNA matches it firmly. Rows may omit the clone size; those that give it use once, few, many or a size class.

v_gene,abundance,j_gene,d_gene,CDR3nt,CDR3aa
TRBV4-1,.,TRBJ1-1,.,TGCGCCAGCAGCCAAGAATCAGGGGTGAACACTGAAGCTTTCTTT,CASSQESGVNTEAFF
TRBV2,.,TRBJ2-2,.,TGTGCCAGCAGAGCCCAGGACACCACCGGGGAGCTGTTTTTT,CASRAQDTTGELFF
TRBV11-2,.,TRBJ2-3,.,TGTGCCAGCAGCTTAGATGCTCTGGGCACAGATACGCAGTATTTT,CASSLDALGTDTQYF
TRBV6-1,.,TRBJ2-7,TRBD1,TGTGCCAGCAGTGAACTCGGGACAGGGCTCTACGAGCAGTACTTC,CASSELGTGLYEQYF
TRBV28,once,TRBJ1-4,TRBD1,TGTGCCAGCAGCCGGACAGGGTCCACTAATGAAAAACTGTTTTTT,CASSRTGSTNEKLFF
TRBV4-1,.,TRBJ2-3,TRBD2,TGCGCCAGCAGCCAGGGTCGTTTGGGCGGGAGGGGAACAGATACGCAGTATTTT,CASSQGRLGGRGTDTQYF
TRBV6-6,.,TRBJ2-3,TRBD2,TGTGCCAGCAACCAAGACCGGACTAGCGGGGATACGCAGTATTTT,CASNQDRTSGDTQYF
TRBV5-1,.,TRBJ1-2,.,TGCGCCAGCAGTGAACAGGCTTTTCTCAACTATGGCTACACCTTC,CASSEQAFLNYGYTF
TRBV2,.,TRBJ1-1,.,TGTGCCAGCAGAGCTACACGGTCTGCCCCTGAAGCTTTCTTT,CASRATRSAPEAFF
TRBV6-1,.,TRBJ1-5,.,TGTGCCAGCAGTGAAACCCTCGGGGACAATCAGCCCCAGCATTTT,CASSETLGDNQPQHF
TRBV5-1,.,TRBJ1-4,.,TGCGCCAGCAGCGAAGACGGACTTAATGAAAAACTGTTTTTT,CASSEDGLNEKLFF
TRBV7-8,.,TRBJ1-1,.,TGTGCCAGCAGCTTAGGTTGGTCCACTGAAGCTTTCTTT,CASSLGWSTEAFF
TRBV6-6,.,TRBJ2-7,.,TGTGCCAGCAGGGAGACAGGTTTACCCTACGAGCAGTACTTC,CASRETGLPYEQYF
TRBV28,.,TRBJ2-1,.,TGTGCCAGCAGTTTACTAGCGCCCAATGAGCAGTTCTTC,CASSLLAPNEQFF
TRBV5-1,.,TRBJ1-1,.,TGCGCCAGCAGCTTGGGGGGCAGAAGCAACGTGAACACTGAAGCTTTCTTT,CASSLGGRSNVNTEAFF
TRBV11-2,once,TRBJ1-3,.,TGTGCCAGCAGCTTAATTGGGCCAGGCCCGGGAAACACCATATATTTT,CASSLIGPGPGNTIYF
TRBV4-3,few,TRBJ2-2,TRBD2,TGCGCCAGCAGCCAAGTGGCCGGGAGGGCCGACGGGGAGCTGTTTTTT,CASSQVAGRADGELFF
TRBV6-6,.,TRBJ2-7,.,TGTGCCAGCAGTTACTCGAAAGGTTACGAGCAGTACTTC,CASSYSKGYEQYF
TRBV19,.,TRBJ1-5,.,TGTGCCAGTAGTATAGATCGAGGCAGCCGGTGGGCCCAGCATTTT,CASSIDRGSRWAQHF
TRBV13,.,TRBJ1-3,.,TGTGCCAGCAGCTTAAAGGGCCCAGCGTACACCATATATTTT,CASSLKGPAYTIYF
TRBV5-1,once,TRBJ2-5,TRBD2,TGCGCCAGCAGCTTGGGGACTAGCGGGAGGAGAAGAGAGACCCAGTACTTC,CASSLGTSGRRRETQYF
TRBV11-2,.,TRBJ1-1,.,TGTGCCAGCAGCTTAGTGTTGAACATGAACACTGAAGCTTTCTTT,CASSLVLNMNTEAFF
TRBV5-8,.,TRBJ2-1,TRBD2,TGTGCCAGCAGCTTGGGCACTAGCGGGAACAATGAGCAGTTCTTC,CASSLGTSGNNEQFF
TRBV4-3,.,TRBJ2-5,TRBD1,TGCGCCAGCAGCCAAGACAGGGGGCCCTCAGAGACCCAGTACTTC,CASSQDRGPSETQYF
TRBV19,.,TRBJ2-5,.,TGTGCCAGTAGTATAGGGGCGGCCCCTCCACGGGAGACCCAGTACTTC,CASSIGAAPPRETQYF
TRBV4-2,.,TRBJ2-3,TRBD2,TGTGCCAGCGCCAGCGGACTAGCGGGGGGTGTAGATACGCAGTATTTT,CASASGLAGGVDTQYF
TRBV30,.,TRBJ1-4,TRBD1,TGTGCCTGCTCAGGGGGGGCTGATGAAAAACTGTTTTTT,CACSGGADEKLFF
TRBV19,few,TRBJ1-5,.,TGTGCCAGTAGTGAACAAACATATCAGCCCCAGCATTTT,CASSEQTYQPQHF
TRBV5-1,.,TRBJ2-3,TRBD1,TGCGCCAGCAGCTTGGCCGGGACAGGGGCCGGTGATACGCAGTATTTT,CASSLAGTGAGDTQYF
TRBV28,.,TRBJ2-1,TRBD2,TGTGCCAGCCCCCCCCCGGGGGGGTCCTACAATGAGCAGTTCTTC,CASPPPGGSYNEQFF
TRBV10-3,.,TRBJ2-3,TRBD1,TGTGCCATCAGTGAGGGGTGGACAGGGGCCCGCACAGATACGCAGTATTTT,CAISEGWTGARTDTQYF
TRBV19,.,TRBJ2-6,TRBD1,TGTGCCAGTAGCCCGGGACAGTCCCCGCGCGGGGCCAACGTCCTGACTTTC,CASSPGQSPRGANVLTF
TRBV6-1,.,TRBJ1-6,.,TGTGCCAGCAGTGCATTCTCCGGGGGAACTAATTCACCCCTCCACTTT,CASSAFSGGTNSPLHF
TRBV2,.,TRBJ2-6,.,TGTGCCAGCAGCCCCGGGTCGAACAACGTCCTGACTTTC,CASSPGSNNVLTF
TRBV28,.,TRBJ1-2,.,TGTGCCAGCAGCCAAGGCGGACACTATGGCTACACCTTC,CASSQGGHYGYTF
TRBV30,.,TRBJ1-2,.,TGTGCCTGGAGTACCTCACGGGGTGGCTACACCTTC,CAWSTSRGGYTF
TRBV18,.,TRBJ1-2,.,TGTGCCAGCTCACCGGGGATTGGGGAGTCGAATGGCTACACCTTC,CASSPGIGESNGYTF
TRBV18,.,TRBJ2-3,TRBD2,TGTGCCAGCTCACCACAGAAGGCCTCGGCTAGCGGGAGGGCGGGCACAGATACGCAGTATTTT,CASSPQKASASGRAGTDTQYF
TRBV11-1,medium-sized,TRBJ2-7,.,TGTGCCAGCAGCGCCTCGGCGGCCTCCTACGAGCAGTACTTC,CASSASAASYEQYF
TRBV14,.,TRBJ1-2,.,TGTGCCAGCAGCCAAGATCTTCACACTGCTGGCTACACCTTC,CASSQDLHTAGYTF
TRBV6-5,.,TRBJ1-6,.,TGTGCCAGCAGTCTAGACCCTTATGGGTCACCCCTCCACTTT,CASSLDPYGSPLHF